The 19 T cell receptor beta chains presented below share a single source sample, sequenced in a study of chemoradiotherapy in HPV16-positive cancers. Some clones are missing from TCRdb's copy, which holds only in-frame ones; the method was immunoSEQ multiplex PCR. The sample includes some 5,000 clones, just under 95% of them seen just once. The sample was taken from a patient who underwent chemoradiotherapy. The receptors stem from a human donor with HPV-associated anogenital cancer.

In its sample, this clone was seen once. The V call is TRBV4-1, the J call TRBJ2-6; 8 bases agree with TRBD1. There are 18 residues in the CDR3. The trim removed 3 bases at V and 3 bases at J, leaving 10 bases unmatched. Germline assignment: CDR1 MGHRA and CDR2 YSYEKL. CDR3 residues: CASSHPTGERDGANVLTF. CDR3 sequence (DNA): TGCGCCAGCAGCCATCCGACAGGGGAGAGGGATGGGGCCAACGTCCTGACTTTC.

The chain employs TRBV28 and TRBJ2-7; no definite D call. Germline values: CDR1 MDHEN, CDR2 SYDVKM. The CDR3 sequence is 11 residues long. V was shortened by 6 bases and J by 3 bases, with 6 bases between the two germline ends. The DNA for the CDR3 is TGTGCCAGCAGCAAATACTACGAGCAGTACTTC. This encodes CASSKYYEQYF.

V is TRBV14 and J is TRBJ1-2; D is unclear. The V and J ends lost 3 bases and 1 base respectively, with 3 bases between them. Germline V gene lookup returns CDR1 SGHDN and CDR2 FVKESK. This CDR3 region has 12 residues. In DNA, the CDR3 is TGTGCCAGCAGCCAGGGTAACTATGGCTACACCTTC. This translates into CASSQGNYGYTF.

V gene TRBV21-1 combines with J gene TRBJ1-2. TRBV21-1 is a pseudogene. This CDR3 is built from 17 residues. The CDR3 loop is CASSKLRWGPITGGYTF. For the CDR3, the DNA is TGTGCCAGCAGCAAATTGCGTTGGGGACCTATTACGGGGGGCTACACCTTC.

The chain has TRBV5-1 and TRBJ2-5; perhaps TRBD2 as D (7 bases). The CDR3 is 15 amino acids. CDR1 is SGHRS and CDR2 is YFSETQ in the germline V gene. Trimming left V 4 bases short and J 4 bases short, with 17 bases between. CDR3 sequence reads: CASSLRGGWAETQYF. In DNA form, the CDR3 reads TGCGCCAGCAGCCTGAGGGGGGGTTGGGCAGAGACCCAGTACTTC.

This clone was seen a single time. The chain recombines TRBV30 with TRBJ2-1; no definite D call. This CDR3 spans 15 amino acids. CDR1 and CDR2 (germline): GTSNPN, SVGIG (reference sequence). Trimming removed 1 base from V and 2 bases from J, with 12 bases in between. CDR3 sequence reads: CAWSEGASTYNEQFF. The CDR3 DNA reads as TGTGCCTGGAGTGAGGGTGCGAGCACCTACAATGAGCAGTTCTTC.

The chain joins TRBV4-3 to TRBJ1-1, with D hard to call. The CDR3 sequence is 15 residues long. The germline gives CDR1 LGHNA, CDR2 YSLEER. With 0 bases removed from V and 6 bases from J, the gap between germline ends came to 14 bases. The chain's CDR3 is CASSQESAQRAEAFF. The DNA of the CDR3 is TGCGCCAGCAGCCAAGAAAGTGCGCAGAGGGCTGAAGCTTTCTTT.

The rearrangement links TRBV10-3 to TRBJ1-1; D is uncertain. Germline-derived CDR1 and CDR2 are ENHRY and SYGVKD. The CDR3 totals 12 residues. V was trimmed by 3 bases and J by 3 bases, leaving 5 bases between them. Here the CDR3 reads CAISEGDTEAFF. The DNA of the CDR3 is TGTGCCATCAGTGAAGGAGACACTGAAGCTTTCTTT.

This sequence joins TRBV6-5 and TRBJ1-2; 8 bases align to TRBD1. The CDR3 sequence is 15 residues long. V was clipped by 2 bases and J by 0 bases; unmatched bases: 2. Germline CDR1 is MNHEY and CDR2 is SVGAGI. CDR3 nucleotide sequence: TGTGCCAGCAGTTACCGGGACAGGTCTAACTATGGCTACACCTTC. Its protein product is CASSYRDRSNYGYTF.

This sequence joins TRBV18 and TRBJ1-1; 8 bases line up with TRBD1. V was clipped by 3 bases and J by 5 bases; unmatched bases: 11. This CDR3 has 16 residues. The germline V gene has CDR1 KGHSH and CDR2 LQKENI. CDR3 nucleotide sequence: TGTGCCAGCTCACCCCCGGGAACAGGGGGACGGACTGAAGCTTTCTTT. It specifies CASSPPGTGGRTEAFF.

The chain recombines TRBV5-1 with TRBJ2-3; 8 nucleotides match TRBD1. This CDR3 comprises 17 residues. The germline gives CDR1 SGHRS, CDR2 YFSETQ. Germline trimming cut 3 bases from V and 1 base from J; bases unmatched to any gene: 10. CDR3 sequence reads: CASSSPRGQGRTDTQYF. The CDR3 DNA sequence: TGCGCCAGCAGCTCCCCGCGCGGACAGGGACGCACAGATACGCAGTATTTT.

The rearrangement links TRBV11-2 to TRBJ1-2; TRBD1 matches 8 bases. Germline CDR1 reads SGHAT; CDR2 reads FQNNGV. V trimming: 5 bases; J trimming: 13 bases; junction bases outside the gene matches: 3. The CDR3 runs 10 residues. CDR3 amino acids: CASSQDRVTF. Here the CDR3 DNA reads TGTGCCAGCAGCCAGGACAGGGTCACCTTC.

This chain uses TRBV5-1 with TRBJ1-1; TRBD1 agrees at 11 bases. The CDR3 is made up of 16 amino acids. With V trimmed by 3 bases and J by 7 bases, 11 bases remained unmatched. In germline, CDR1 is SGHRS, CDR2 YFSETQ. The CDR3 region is CASSSLGQGGLGEAFF. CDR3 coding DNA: TGCGCCAGCAGCTCCCTGGGACAGGGGGGCTTAGGTGAAGCTTTCTTT.

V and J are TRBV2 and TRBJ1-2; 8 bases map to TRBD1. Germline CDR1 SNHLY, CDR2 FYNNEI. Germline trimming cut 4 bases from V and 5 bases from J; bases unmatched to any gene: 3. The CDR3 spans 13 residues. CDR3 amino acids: CASSGTGQYGYTF. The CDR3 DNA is TGTGCCAGCAGTGGGACAGGGCAATATGGCTACACCTTC. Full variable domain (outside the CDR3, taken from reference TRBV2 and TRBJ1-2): EPEVTQTPSHQVTQMGQEVILRCVPISNHLYFYWYRQILGQKVEFLVSFYNNEISEKSEIFDDQFSVERPDGSNFTLKIRSTKLEDSAMYFCASSGTGQYGYTFGSGTRLTVV.

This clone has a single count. DNA for the CDR3: TGTGCCAGTAGAACGACAGTAAACACTGAAGCTTTCTTT. It translates to CASRTTVNTEAFF. The gene calls are TRBV19 and TRBJ1-1, with D possibly being TRBD1 (5 bases). This CDR3 has 13 amino acids. The germline V gene encodes CDR1 LNHDA and CDR2 SQIVND (reference sequence). Deletions cut 6 bases from V and 2 bases from J, with 10 bases between.

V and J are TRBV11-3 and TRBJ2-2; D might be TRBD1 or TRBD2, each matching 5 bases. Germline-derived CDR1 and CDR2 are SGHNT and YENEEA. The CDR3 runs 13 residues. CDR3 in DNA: TGTGCTAGGGGACGGTTGAACACCGGGGAGCTGTTTTTT. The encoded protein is CARGRLNTGELFF. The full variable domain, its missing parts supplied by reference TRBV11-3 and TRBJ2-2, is EAGVVQSPRYKIIEKKQPVAFWCNPISGHNTLYWYLQNLGQGPELLIRYENEEAVDDSQLPKDRFSAERLKGVDSTLKIQPAELGDSAVYLCARGRLNTGELFFGEGSRLTVL.

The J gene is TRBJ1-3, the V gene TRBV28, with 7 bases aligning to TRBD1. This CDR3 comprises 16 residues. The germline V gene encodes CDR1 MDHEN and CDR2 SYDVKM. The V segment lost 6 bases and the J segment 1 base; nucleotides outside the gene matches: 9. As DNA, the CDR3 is TGTGCCAGCAGGCAAGGGACAGTGATATCTGGAAACACCATATATTTT. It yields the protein CASRQGTVISGNTIYF.

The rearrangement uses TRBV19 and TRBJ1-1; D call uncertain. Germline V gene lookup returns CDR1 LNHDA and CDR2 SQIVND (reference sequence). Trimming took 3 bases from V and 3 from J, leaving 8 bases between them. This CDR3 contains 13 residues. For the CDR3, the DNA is TGTGCCAGTAGTATCTACAGCCACACTGAAGCTTTCTTT. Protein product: CASSIYSHTEAFF.

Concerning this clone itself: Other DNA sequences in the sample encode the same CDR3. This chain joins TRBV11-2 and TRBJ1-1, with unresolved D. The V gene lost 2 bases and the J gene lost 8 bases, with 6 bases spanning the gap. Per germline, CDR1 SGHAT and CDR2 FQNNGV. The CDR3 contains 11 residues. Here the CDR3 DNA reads TGTGCCAGCAGCTTAAGCTGGGAAGCTTTCTTT. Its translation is CASSLSWEAFF.